A selection of T cell receptor beta chains follows, all from one sample in a study of blood T cell repertoires in COVID-19. The repertoire was sequenced with immunoSEQ multiplex PCR; TCRdb's copy has only in-frame clones and lacks some. The repertoire holds 200,000 to 250,000 clones, with about 85% as singletons. The sequencing input was peripheral blood. Every receptor here comes from a woman aged 18-30 years who had recovered from COVID-19. The CDR3 runs from the conserved cysteine through the conserved F or W. Fields, in order: J gene, D gene, V gene, CDR3 DNA, CDR3 protein. D genes are given only for firm matches.

>TRBJ1-1|TRBD1|TRBV10-1
TGCGCCAGCAGCTTCGGGACAGGGATGAACACTGAAGCTTTCTTT
CASSFGTGMNTEAFF
>TRBJ1-5|NA|TRBV19
TGTGCCAGTAGTAAAGGGCATGGGGGCAGGGGCCGTCCTATGGGGAGCAATCAGCCCCAGCATTTT
CASSKGHGGRGRPMGSNQPQHF
>TRBJ2-7|NA|TRBV9
TGTGCCAGCAGCCCCACAGCCGACCCCGTCCGCGAGCAGTACTTC
CASSPTADPVREQYF
>TRBJ1-5|NA|TRBV28
TGTGCCAGCAGTTTTCGGGGGGCAAATCAGCCCCAGCATTTT
CASSFRGANQPQHF
>TRBJ2-5|TRBD1|TRBV6-5
TGTGCCAGCAGACAGGGGCTAATGGAGACCCAGTACTTC
CASRQGLMETQYF
>TRBJ2-5|TRBD1|TRBV24-1
TGTGCCACCAGTGATTACGGACGGACAGGGGAAAAGTACTTC
CATSDYGRTGEKYF
>TRBJ1-1|TRBD1|TRBV7-2
TGTGCCAGCAGCCTCGGGACAGGGATGTCGGGGACTGAAGCTTTCTTT
CASSLGTGMSGTEAFF
>TRBJ2-2|TRBD1|TRBV6-5
TGTGCCAGCAGTTACTCGTACAGGGGACGCACCGGGGAGCTGTTTTTT
CASSYSYRGRTGELFF
>TRBJ1-5|NA|TRBV5-6
TGTGCCAGCAGCTTGTTCCCAAATCAGCCCCAGCATTTT
CASSLFPNQPQHF
>TRBJ2-5|TRBD1|TRBV7-6
TGTGCCAGCAGCCCCCCGACAGGGATCGAAGAGACCCAGTACTTC
CASSPPTGIEETQYF